This T cell receptor beta chain was identified in a study of cytomegalovirus exposure and HLA in healthy donors. General study results and limits: Some segments of the V type, notably TRBV6-2 and TRBV6-3, were excluded as indistinguishable. Reportedly, cytomegalovirus status was diagnosed with high sensitivity and specificity.

Primers: 60 Vbeta forward and 13 Jbeta reverse. Assay used: immunoSEQ multiplex PCR; TCRdb lists only in-frame clones, some missing. This sample has some 150,000 clones; just under 85% occur once, and the top ten carry 1.9%. This clone occurred a few times. Its matching antigen is unknown. CDR1 and CDR2 from the germline V gene are SEHNR and FQNEAQ (reference sequence). V shed 1 base and J 5 bases; nucleotides not matched to a gene: 4. This CDR3 has 14 amino acids. Sequenced sample: PBMCs. The source is a woman between 40 and 50 years old in good health and CMV-seronegative. The chain is built from TRBV7-9 and TRBJ2-5; 7 positions match TRBD1. The CDR3 spells CASSLGQGWETQYF. The CDR3 DNA follows: TGTGCCAGCAGCTTAGGACAGGGCTGGGAGACCCAGTACTTC.